This T cell receptor beta chain was identified during a study of shared clonotypes between healthy human individuals. Only Caucasian adults living in Nashville, Tennessee made up the donor group. Sequencing used immunoSEQ multiplex PCR; TCRdb keeps in-frame clones, though not all of them. The sample has under 2,500,000 clones, roughly 95% seen once. In germline, CDR1 is SGDLS, CDR2 YYNGEE. CDR3 length: 14 amino acids. V was cut by 2 bases and J by 7 bases, with 13 bases left in between. V gene TRBV9 combines with J gene TRBJ1-5; D ambiguous. This sequence originates from a man between 18 and 29 years old in good health. The sample was naive CD4+ T cells sorted from blood. Subset: CD45RA+ positively selected. The CDR3 reads CASSVGQSGQPQHF. In nucleotides, the CDR3 is TGTGCCAGCAGCGTTGGGCAGTCCGGCCAGCCCCAGCATTTT.